Listed below are T cell receptor beta chains from one sample, sequenced in a study of cytomegalovirus exposure and HLA in healthy donors. Only in-frame clones appear in the TCRdb table, and some are missing; sequencing was by immunoSEQ multiplex PCR. This repertoire includes roughly 120,000 clones. The source material was PBMCs. The receptors were gathered from a man younger than 35 in good health and CMV-seronegative. Each CDR3 is given with its conserved first and last residue. A D gene is named only where the DNA matches it firmly.

D | J | V | CDR3 | DNA
. | TRBJ1-5 | TRBV11-2 | CASSSTTSGAQHF | TGTGCCAGCAGCTCGACAACATCGGGGGCCCAGCATTTT
TRBD1 | TRBJ2-7 | TRBV7-8 | CASSAGTGSSYEQYF | TGTGCCAGCAGCGCGGGGACAGGGAGCTCCTACGAGCAGTACTTC
. | TRBJ2-5 | TRBV28 | CASSGPRTEETQYF | TGTGCCAGCAGTGGTCCGAGGACAGAAGAGACCCAGTACTTC
TRBD2 | TRBJ2-7 | TRBV28 | CASRYNQLAGDLNEQYF | TGTGCCAGCAGGTATAATCAACTAGCGGGAGATCTTAACGAGCAGTACTTC
. | TRBJ1-3 | TRBV5-1 | CASSLFFGVTEGNTIYF | TGCGCCAGCAGCTTGTTTTTCGGGGTGACCGAAGGAAACACCATATATTTT
. | TRBJ1-2 | TRBV2 | CASSVPDSYYGYTF | TGTGCCAGCAGCGTTCCGGACAGTTACTATGGCTACACCTTC
TRBD1 | TRBJ2-2 | TRBV27 | CASSRGPGQANTGELFF | TGTGCCAGCAGTCGAGGGCCTGGACAGGCGAACACCGGGGAGCTGTTTTTT
. | TRBJ1-1 | TRBV11-2 | CASSLDRGWGTEAFF | TGTGCCAGCAGCTTAGACCGGGGATGGGGCACTGAAGCTTTCTTT
. | TRBJ1-4 | TRBV28 | CASSLPGEKLFF | TGTGCCAGCAGTTTACCGGGTGAAAAACTGTTTTTT
TRBD2 | TRBJ2-2 | TRBV11-3 | CASLGPGGDTGELFF | TGTGCCAGCCTAGGGCCGGGAGGAGACACCGGGGAGCTGTTTTTT
. | TRBJ2-7 | TRBV7-9 | CASSSLAGFDEQYF | TGTGCCAGCAGCTCACTCGCAGGGTTCGACGAGCAGTACTTC
TRBD1 | TRBJ1-1 | TRBV5-4 | CASSLEGQGRSAFF | TGTGCCAGCAGCTTGGAAGGACAGGGTAGGTCGGCTTTCTTT
. | TRBJ1-2 | TRBV19 | CASSPRLNYGYTF | TGTGCCAGTAGCCCTCGACTCAACTATGGCTACACCTTC
TRBD2 | TRBJ2-7 | TRBV11-2 | CASRYYRTSSYEQYF | TGTGCCAGCAGGTACTATAGGACTAGCTCCTACGAGCAGTACTTC
TRBD1 | TRBJ2-7 | TRBV19 | CASSIDGTDSYEQYF | TGTGCCAGTAGTATAGATGGGACAGATTCCTACGAGCAGTACTTC
. | TRBJ1-2 | TRBV4-1 | CASSQDPGGPYGYTF | TGCGCCAGCAGCCAAGATCCCGGAGGGCCTTATGGCTACACCTTC
. | TRBJ2-7 | TRBV13 | CASSLGAGHYEQYF | TGTGCCAGCAGCTTAGGTGCAGGCCACTACGAGCAGTACTTC
TRBD1 | TRBJ2-7 | TRBV5-1 | CASSSQGASYEQYF | TGCGCCAGCAGCTCTCAGGGGGCTTCCTACGAGCAGTACTTC
TRBD1 | TRBJ1-1 | TRBV5-1 | CASSRGGTGDTEAFF | TGCGCCAGCAGCCGGGGCGGGACAGGGGACACTGAAGCTTTCTTT
TRBD1 | TRBJ2-1 | TRBV10-1 | CASNSGTGTLQFF | TGCGCCAGCAATTCTGGGACAGGAACACTGCAGTTCTTC
. | TRBJ1-4 | TRBV18 | CASSPVTGGATNEKLFF | TGTGCCAGCTCACCGGTGACGGGGGGCGCAACTAATGAAAAACTGTTTTTT
. | TRBJ1-6 | TRBV9 | CASSQSAGTGSPLHF | TGTGCCAGCAGCCAGTCAGCAGGTACTGGCTCACCCCTCCACTTT
TRBD1 | TRBJ2-3 | TRBV7-3 | CASSRTGSTDTQYF | TGTGCCAGCAGCCGGACAGGAAGCACAGATACGCAGTATTTT
. | TRBJ2-7 | TRBV4-2 | CASSQEGVVVGQPVSYEQYF | TGTGCCAGCAGCCAAGAGGGGGTGGTCGTAGGACAGCCAGTTTCCTACGAGCAGTACTTC
. | TRBJ1-1 | TRBV25-1 | CASSVRSLGTEAFF | TGTGCCAGCAGTGTAAGAAGCCTCGGCACTGAAGCTTTCTTT
TRBD1 | TRBJ2-1 | TRBV27 | CASSSLRQGGGNEQFF | TGTGCCAGCAGTTCCCTCCGACAGGGTGGAGGCAATGAGCAGTTCTTC
TRBD2 | TRBJ2-7 | TRBV9 | CASSTRGGSYEQYF | TGTGCCAGCAGCACACGGGGGGGGTCCTACGAGCAGTACTTC
TRBD2 | TRBJ2-1 | TRBV10-3 | CAIGASGKDEQFF | TGTGCCATCGGGGCTAGCGGGAAAGATGAGCAGTTCTTC
TRBD1 | TRBJ1-4 | TRBV5-1 | CASSLGGRGANEKLFF | TGCGCCAGCAGCTTGGGAGGCAGGGGGGCTAATGAAAAACTGTTTTTT
. | TRBJ2-7 | TRBV5-6 | CASSTGTELPSPDF | TGTGCCAGCAGCACCGGGACTGAGCTACCCTCGCCCGACTTC
. | TRBJ1-1 | TRBV6-5 | CATQGIMNTEAFF | TGTGCCACGCAGGGGATCATGAACACTGAAGCTTTCTTT
TRBD2 | TRBJ2-7 | TRBV14 | CASSGGRGFYEQYF | TGTGCCAGCAGCGGCGGGAGGGGATTCTACGAGCAGTACTTC
. | TRBJ2-2 | TRBV6-5 | CASGRGQLNTGELFF | TGTGCCAGCGGTCGAGGGCAACTGAACACCGGGGAGCTGTTTTTT
TRBD2 | TRBJ2-1 | TRBV4-1 | CASSPLMTSGINNEQFF | TGCGCCAGCAGCCCGCTTATGACTAGCGGCATAAACAATGAGCAGTTCTTC
. | TRBJ1-1 | TRBV28 | CASSRTKNTEAFF | TGTGCCAGCAGTCGCACTAAGAACACTGAAGCTTTCTTT
. | TRBJ2-7 | TRBV9 | CASSVAGGTYEQYF | TGTGCCAGCAGCGTAGCTGGGGGCACATACGAGCAGTACTTC
TRBD2 | TRBJ2-2 | TRBV6-5 | CASSGLAGVGELFF | TGTGCCAGCAGCGGACTAGCGGGAGTCGGGGAGCTGTTTTTT
TRBD1 | TRBJ1-5 | TRBV5-4 | CASSFNRGTGRDQPQHF | TGTGCCAGCAGCTTCAACAGGGGTACAGGGCGGGATCAGCCCCAGCATTTT
. | TRBJ1-1 | TRBV7-3 | CASSVAVNTEAFF | TGTGCCAGCAGCGTTGCGGTAAACACTGAAGCTTTCTTT
. | TRBJ1-1 | TRBV9 | CASSAGQNTEAFF | TGTGCCAGCAGCGCCGGACAGAACACTGAAGCTTTCTTT
TRBD1 | TRBJ1-2 | TRBV18 | CASSPGTGVDYGYTF | TGTGCCAGCTCACCAGGGACAGGGGTCGACTATGGCTACACCTTC
. | TRBJ1-3 | TRBV10-2 | CASGGGNILSSGNTIYF | TGCGCCAGTGGGGGGGGAAACATCCTGAGCTCTGGAAACACCATATATTTT
. | TRBJ2-3 | TRBV2 | CASGRTVTQYF | TGTGCCAGCGGTCGGACAGTTACGCAGTATTTT
TRBD1 | TRBJ2-7 | TRBV5-1 | CASSQKWDRSLSYEQYF | TGCGCCAGCAGCCAAAAGTGGGACAGGAGCCTCTCCTACGAGCAGTACTTC
TRBD1 | TRBJ2-7 | TRBV10-3 | CAIEGNDRGEQYF | TGTGCCATAGAGGGGAACGACAGGGGCGAGCAGTACTTC
. | TRBJ1-1 | TRBV27 | CASSPLYSEAFF | TGTGCCAGCAGTCCCTTATACTCTGAAGCTTTCTTT
. | TRBJ1-1 | TRBV25-1 | CASSGTGRNTEAFF | TGTGCCAGCAGTGGAACAGGGAGGAACACTGAAGCTTTCTTT
TRBD1 | TRBJ1-3 | TRBV7-9 | CASSSGQLSGNTIYF | TGTGCCAGCAGCTCGGGACAGCTCTCTGGAAACACCATATATTTT
. | TRBJ1-6 | TRBV30 | CAWTGNNSPLHF | TGTGCCTGGACAGGGAATAATTCACCCCTCCACTTT
TRBD1 | TRBJ2-7 | TRBV6-5 | CASRPGTGVYEQYF | TGTGCCAGCAGACCCGGGACAGGGGTCTACGAGCAGTACTTC
. | TRBJ2-7 | TRBV28 | CASRIEGEQYF | TGTGCCAGCAGGATAGAGGGCGAGCAGTACTTC